These T cell receptor beta chains were read from a single sample in a study of OX40 agonist ivuxolimab in advanced cancers. The data were produced by immunoSEQ multiplex PCR, yet TCRdb's version contains in-frame clones alone and is incomplete. The data contain about 66,000 clones, about 86% of them singletons. The source was CD4+ or CD8+ T cells sorted from blood, collected in a trial of the OX40 agonist ivuxolimab. The receptors stem from an adult with an advanced solid tumor such as melanoma, head and neck, liver or kidney cancer. Both conserved end residues are part of each CDR3. A D gene is named only where the DNA matches it firmly. Clone sizes are given selectively: once, few, many, or a class where the clone is expanded.

. . 12 TRBJ1-2 TRBV9 TGTGCCAGCAGCGAGCCAGGGAGCGGCTACACCTTC CASSEPGSGYTF
. few 15 TRBJ2-3 TRBV6-6 TGTGCCAGCAGACTACTAGTTAGGCTCGCAGATACGCAGTATTTT CASRLLVRLADTQYF
. . 15 TRBJ1-1 TRBV5-1 TGCGCCAGCAGCTTGAGTCAGGGGCGAGGCACTGAAGCTTTCTTT CASSLSQGRGTEAFF
. . 15 TRBJ1-2 TRBV10-2 TGCGCCAGCAGTGAGTCGCAGCAGGCAGGGTATGGCTACACCTTC CASSESQQAGYGYTF
. once 11 TRBJ2-7 TRBV7-9 TGTGCCAGCAGCTTAGCGGGCGAGCAGTACTTC CASSLAGEQYF
. . 14 TRBJ1-3 TRBV6-1 TGTGCCACCTGCAACAGGGTGTCCGGAAACACCATATATTTT CATCNRVSGNTIYF
. . 15 TRBJ1-6 TRBV7-9 TGTGCCAGCAGCTCGACAGTATGGAGAAATTCACCCCTCCACTTT CASSSTVWRNSPLHF
. once 15 TRBJ1-3 TRBV2 TGTGCCAGCAATGAACAGTGGAGCTCTGGAAACACCATATATTTT CASNEQWSSGNTIYF
TRBD2 . 15 TRBJ2-1 TRBV6-5 TGTGCCAGCAGTTTCGGGGGGACCTCCTACAATGAGCAGTTCTTC CASSFGGTSYNEQFF
. . 13 TRBJ2-7 TRBV10-3 TGTGCCATCAGTGAGTATGGGACCTACGAGCAGTACTTC CAISEYGTYEQYF
. . 17 TRBJ1-5 TRBV5-6 TGTGCCAGCAGCTTGGCCGGAGCAGTCTTTAGCAATCAGCCCCAGCATTTT CASSLAGAVFSNQPQHF
. . 14 TRBJ1-1 TRBV4-2 TGTGCCAGCAGCCAAGTTAACAGAGAAGGTGAAGCTTTCTTT CASSQVNREGEAFF
. . 17 TRBJ2-2 TRBV11-1 TGTGCCAGCAGCTTAGTCTTCGCCAGGGATAGGACCGGGGAGCTGTTTTTT CASSLVFARDRTGELFF
TRBD1 few 15 TRBJ1-1 TRBV2 TGTGCCAGCGGGCCGACCGGGACAGGGGGCACTGAAGCTTTCTTT CASGPTGTGGTEAFF
. once 15 TRBJ1-1 TRBV25-1 TGTGCCAGCAGTGAAAGCAAAGGGGGGCACACTGAAGCTTTCTTT CASSESKGGHTEAFF
. . 11 TRBJ1-1 TRBV19 TGTGCCAGTAGGGACAACACTGAAGCTTTCTTT CASRDNTEAFF
TRBD1 . 16 TRBJ1-1 TRBV5-4 TGTGCCAGCAGCTGGGCGGACAGGGGGAGAGGGACTGAAGCTTTCTTT CASSWADRGRGTEAFF
TRBD2 . 18 TRBJ2-6 TRBV9 TGTGCCAGCAGCCCCAGACTAGCGGGGGGCTCTGGGGCCAACGTCCTGACTTTC CASSPRLAGGSGANVLTF